This TCR beta chain comes out of a study of T-cell reconstitution after alpha-beta-depleted transplantation in children. Broader study findings: Most T-cell counts and diversity one year after the transplant came from T cells that were newly produced. As was reported, about two months after transplant, alpha-beta T cells came from several hundred expanded graft clones.

It was with unique molecular identifiers that the TCRbeta library was prepared. From the PCR reads, TCRdb called clonotypes with MiXCR, one entry per CDR3 protein. The repertoire holds approximately 500,000 distinct CDR3 sequences, with 25% to 30% as singletons. CDR1 DFQATT and CDR2 SNEGSKA come from the germline V gene (reference sequence). The CDR3 is 12 residues long. V gave up 6 bases and J gave up 3 bases; unmatched junction bases: 5. There are a few counts of this clonotype. What it recognizes is unknown. The chain links TRBV20-1 to TRBJ2-7; 7 bases align to TRBD2. The TCR was taken from a boy younger than two with Wiskott-Aldrich syndrome, due to receive a stem cell transplant. The input for sequencing was PBMCs, taken before TCRalphabeta/CD19-depleted stem cell transplant. CDR3 nucleotide sequence: TGCAGTGCCAAAGGACTAGTCTACGAGCAGTACTTC. Residues: CSAKGLVYEQYF.